These T cell receptor beta chains were read from a single sample in a study of cytomegalovirus exposure and HLA in healthy donors. The table came from immunoSEQ multiplex PCR; TCRdb's copy has only in-frame clones and leaves some out. The sample records some 150,000 clones, 80% to 90% being singletons. Material: PBMCs. These TCRs come from a woman between 18 and 29 years old in good health and CMV-seronegative. CDR3s include the opening cysteine and the closing phenylalanine or tryptophan. A D gene is named only where the DNA matches it firmly. Some rows mark clone size as missing; the rest say once, few, many or name a class of expanded clone.

J gene: TRBJ2-7; V gene: TRBV7-9; clone size: NA; CDR3 length: 12; D gene: NA; CDR3 protein: CASSLGVREQYF; CDR3 DNA: TGTGCCAGCAGCTTAGGCGTCCGCGAGCAGTACTTC
J gene: TRBJ2-5; V gene: TRBV6-1; clone size: NA; CDR3 length: 13; D gene: TRBD1; CDR3 protein: CASRDRGDGEQYF; CDR3 DNA: TGTGCCAGCCGGGACAGGGGCGACGGGGAGCAGTACTTC
J gene: TRBJ2-5; V gene: TRBV7-9; clone size: NA; CDR3 length: 14; D gene: NA; CDR3 protein: CASSLNWGRETQYF; CDR3 DNA: TGTGCCAGCAGCTTAAACTGGGGGCGAGAGACCCAGTACTTC
J gene: TRBJ2-1; V gene: TRBV4-1; clone size: NA; CDR3 length: 16; D gene: TRBD2; CDR3 protein: CASSQGSSGSYNEQFF; CDR3 DNA: TGCGCCAGCAGCCAAGGCTCTAGCGGGAGCTACAATGAGCAGTTCTTC
J gene: TRBJ1-6; V gene: TRBV28; clone size: NA; CDR3 length: 15; D gene: NA; CDR3 protein: CASSYLDRNNSPLHF; CDR3 DNA: TGTGCCAGCAGCTACCTCGACAGAAATAATTCACCCCTCCACTTT
J gene: TRBJ1-5; V gene: TRBV28; clone size: NA; CDR3 length: 15; D gene: TRBD1; CDR3 protein: CASKPADRGSQPQHF; CDR3 DNA: TGTGCCAGCAAACCTGCCGACAGGGGAAGCCAGCCCCAGCATTTT
J gene: TRBJ2-5; V gene: TRBV9; clone size: NA; CDR3 length: 16; D gene: TRBD2; CDR3 protein: CASSSHSGRVQETQYF; CDR3 DNA: TGTGCCAGCAGCTCCCATAGCGGGAGGGTTCAAGAGACCCAGTACTTC
J gene: TRBJ1-5; V gene: TRBV2; clone size: few; CDR3 length: 13; D gene: NA; CDR3 protein: CASSGRINQPQHF; CDR3 DNA: TGTGCCAGCAGTGGCAGGATCAATCAGCCCCAGCATTTT
J gene: TRBJ2-4; V gene: TRBV5-5; clone size: NA; CDR3 length: 14; D gene: NA; CDR3 protein: CASSLDGAKNIQYF; CDR3 DNA: TGTGCCAGCAGCTTGGACGGAGCCAAAAACATTCAGTACTTC
J gene: TRBJ1-6; V gene: TRBV2; clone size: NA; CDR3 length: 17; D gene: NA; CDR3 protein: CASSRNGGGLNGSPLHF; CDR3 DNA: TGTGCCAGCAGTCGCAACGGGGGAGGTCTGAATGGTTCACCCCTCCACTTT
J gene: TRBJ2-1; V gene: TRBV2; clone size: NA; CDR3 length: 13; D gene: TRBD2; CDR3 protein: CASKSGRGNEQFF; CDR3 DNA: TGTGCCAGCAAAAGCGGGAGGGGAAATGAGCAGTTCTTC
J gene: TRBJ2-1; V gene: TRBV25-1; clone size: few; CDR3 length: 16; D gene: TRBD2; CDR3 protein: CASSEWEGFEVREQFF; CDR3 DNA: TGTGCCAGCAGTGAATGGGAGGGTTTCGAAGTTCGGGAGCAGTTCTTC
J gene: TRBJ1-2; V gene: TRBV7-6; clone size: NA; CDR3 length: 16; D gene: NA; CDR3 protein: CASYRISKTEGFGYTF; CDR3 DNA: TGTGCCAGCTACCGGATTAGTAAGACGGAGGGATTTGGCTACACCTTC
J gene: TRBJ2-3; V gene: TRBV28; clone size: NA; CDR3 length: 15; D gene: TRBD2; CDR3 protein: CASSPRTRFTDTQYF; CDR3 DNA: TGTGCCAGCAGTCCCCGGACTAGATTCACAGATACGCAGTATTTT
J gene: TRBJ2-5; V gene: TRBV30; clone size: NA; CDR3 length: 16; D gene: TRBD2; CDR3 protein: CAWSVRLAEEQETQYF; CDR3 DNA: TGTGCCTGGAGTGTAAGGCTAGCGGAGGAACAAGAGACCCAGTACTTC
J gene: TRBJ2-7; V gene: TRBV18; clone size: NA; CDR3 length: 14; D gene: TRBD1; CDR3 protein: CASLWDRGGDEQYF; CDR3 DNA: TGTGCCAGCTTATGGGACAGGGGAGGTGACGAGCAGTACTTC
J gene: TRBJ1-4; V gene: TRBV6-5; clone size: NA; CDR3 length: 15; D gene: NA; CDR3 protein: CASSYMEGGDEKLFF; CDR3 DNA: TGTGCCAGCAGTTACATGGAGGGGGGGGATGAAAAACTGTTTTTT
J gene: TRBJ2-1; V gene: TRBV4-2; clone size: NA; CDR3 length: 20; D gene: TRBD2; CDR3 protein: CASSQALAGGPGYSYNEQFF; CDR3 DNA: TGTGCCAGCAGCCAAGCACTAGCGGGAGGGCCAGGATACTCCTACAATGAGCAGTTCTTC
J gene: TRBJ2-1; V gene: TRBV5-4; clone size: NA; CDR3 length: 15; D gene: TRBD1; CDR3 protein: CASSLVGQGYNEQFF; CDR3 DNA: TGTGCCAGCAGCTTGGTAGGACAGGGGTACAATGAGCAGTTCTTC
J gene: TRBJ2-7; V gene: TRBV6-5; clone size: NA; CDR3 length: 15; D gene: NA; CDR3 protein: CASSYEGVIPAEQYF; CDR3 DNA: TGTGCCAGCAGTTACGAGGGGGTTATCCCGGCCGAGCAGTACTTC
J gene: TRBJ2-1; V gene: TRBV5-6; clone size: NA; CDR3 length: 16; D gene: NA; CDR3 protein: CASSSLRDSSYNEQFF; CDR3 DNA: TGTGCCAGCAGTTCTCTGAGGGATTCCTCCTACAATGAGCAGTTCTTC
J gene: TRBJ1-2; V gene: TRBV30; clone size: few; CDR3 length: 18; D gene: TRBD1; CDR3 protein: CAWRAKGTGGRRPYGYTF; CDR3 DNA: TGTGCCTGGAGAGCTAAAGGGACAGGGGGACGCCGACCCTATGGCTACACCTTC